The clone carrying this TCR beta chain was detected many times. Its specificity is not known. This CDR3 has 16 residues. V was cut by 2 bases and J by 0 bases, with 11 bases left in between. CDR1 SGHTA and CDR2 FQGNSA come from the germline V gene. The record originates from a study of human T cells and chemical hapten exposure. Looking at the study overall: The variation in per-sample TCR yields arose mainly from small differences in pooled library volumes.

General observations from the study: No change in TCRs above 1 in 1000 frequency was produced by DPC sensitization.

Time point specified: pre-sensitization, week 0. Documented treatment: therapeutic diphenylcyclopropenone sensitization with weekly scalp DPC. TCRdb passed the RACE reads through MiXCR, listing each CDR3 protein once. Here the sample spans 300,000 to 450,000 distinct CDR3 sequences, roughly 4.6% being singletons. The sequence was obtained from a woman in her fifties or sixties with alopecia areata. Some clones in this sample may be carry-over from other donors' samples. The sequencing used whole blood, collected in connection with sensitization to the hapten diphenylcyclopropenone (DPC). The chain has TRBV7-2 and TRBJ1-3; D remains ambiguous. DNA of the CDR3: TGTGCCAGCAGCTTAACGATCGGCCTCTCTGGAAACACCATATATTTT. Protein product: CASSLTIGLSGNTIYF. The full variable domain, in which reference TRBV7-2 and TRBJ1-3 provide the parts outside the CDR3, is GAGVSQSPSNKVTEKGKDVELRCDPISGHTALYWYRQSLGQGLEFLIYFQGNSAPDKSGLPSDRFSAERTGGSVSTLTIQRTQQEDSAVYLCASSLTIGLSGNTIYFGEGSWLTVV.